Listed below are T cell receptor beta chains from one sample, sequenced in a study of cytomegalovirus exposure and HLA in healthy donors. Sequencing was performed with immunoSEQ multiplex PCR; in TCRdb, only in-frame clones are kept and a portion is missing. The sample lists about 140,000 clones, approximately 80% occurring once. The sequencing sample was made of PBMCs. The receptors derive from a man aged 18 to 29 in good health and CMV-seronegative. Each CDR3 is given with its conserved first and last residue. Each record gives: V gene, D gene, clone size, J gene, CDR3 protein, CDR3 DNA. The D gene is left open where the match is weak. The size of a clone is reported for some rows only, either as once, few or many, or as a class for expanded clones.

V gene: TRBV9; D gene: TRBD2; clone size: .; J gene: TRBJ2-1; CDR3 protein: CASSVSGREGNEQFF; CDR3 DNA: TGTGCCAGCAGCGTCTCCGGGAGGGAGGGGAATGAGCAGTTCTTC
V gene: TRBV6-5; D gene: TRBD2; clone size: .; J gene: TRBJ2-7; CDR3 protein: CASSRYGTRGYEQYF; CDR3 DNA: TGTGCCAGCAGTCGTTACGGGACTAGGGGCTACGAGCAGTACTTC
V gene: TRBV7-2; D gene: TRBD1; clone size: few; J gene: TRBJ2-3; CDR3 protein: CATGRGTVTDTQYF; CDR3 DNA: TGTGCCACAGGGAGAGGGACAGTCACAGATACGCAGTATTTT
V gene: TRBV27; D gene: .; clone size: .; J gene: TRBJ2-1; CDR3 protein: CASSYGVYNEQFF; CDR3 DNA: TGTGCCAGCAGTTACGGGGTCTACAATGAGCAGTTCTTC
V gene: TRBV4-1; D gene: .; clone size: .; J gene: TRBJ1-1; CDR3 protein: CASRGQAVTNTEAFF; CDR3 DNA: TGCGCCAGCAGGGGGCAGGCGGTTACTAACACTGAAGCTTTCTTT
V gene: TRBV27; D gene: TRBD1; clone size: few; J gene: TRBJ1-2; CDR3 protein: CASRGTGTSYGYTF; CDR3 DNA: TGTGCCAGCAGGGGGACAGGGACTTCCTATGGCTACACCTTC
V gene: TRBV7-8; D gene: .; clone size: .; J gene: TRBJ2-5; CDR3 protein: CASQDLASAWETQYF; CDR3 DNA: TGTGCCAGCCAAGATCTAGCTTCGGCATGGGAGACCCAGTACTTC
V gene: TRBV6-5; D gene: .; clone size: .; J gene: TRBJ1-4; CDR3 protein: CASSYSKTATNEKLFF; CDR3 DNA: TGTGCCAGCAGTTACTCCAAGACAGCAACTAATGAAAAACTGTTTTTT
V gene: TRBV13; D gene: TRBD1; clone size: .; J gene: TRBJ2-7; CDR3 protein: CASSATGTENYEQYF; CDR3 DNA: TGTGCCAGCAGCGCCACCGGGACAGAAAACTACGAGCAGTACTTC
V gene: TRBV6-5; D gene: .; clone size: .; J gene: TRBJ2-6; CDR3 protein: CASSYSGYSGANVLTF; CDR3 DNA: TGTGCCAGCAGTTACTCGGGCTACTCTGGGGCCAACGTCCTGACTTTC
V gene: TRBV18; D gene: TRBD1; clone size: .; J gene: TRBJ2-4; CDR3 protein: CASSPWGQGKNIQYF; CDR3 DNA: TGTGCCAGCTCACCATGGGGACAGGGAAAAAACATTCAGTACTTC
V gene: TRBV7-6; D gene: TRBD1; clone size: .; J gene: TRBJ1-2; CDR3 protein: CASSLIEGAPGYTF; CDR3 DNA: TGTGCCAGCAGCTTAATTGAGGGGGCGCCCGGCTACACCTTC
V gene: TRBV15; D gene: .; clone size: .; J gene: TRBJ2-1; CDR3 protein: CATSRDSTSRYNEQFF; CDR3 DNA: TGTGCCACCAGCAGAGATAGCACTAGCAGATACAATGAGCAGTTCTTC
V gene: TRBV5-4; D gene: TRBD1; clone size: .; J gene: TRBJ2-5; CDR3 protein: CASSLPGQGAETQYF; CDR3 DNA: TGTGCCAGCAGCTTGCCGGGACAGGGGGCTGAGACCCAGTACTTC
V gene: TRBV6-1; D gene: TRBD2; clone size: medium-sized; J gene: TRBJ2-2; CDR3 protein: CASSGLAGNTGELFF; CDR3 DNA: TGTGCCAGCAGTGGACTAGCGGGGAACACCGGGGAGCTGTTTTTT
V gene: TRBV6-5; D gene: TRBD2; clone size: .; J gene: TRBJ2-7; CDR3 protein: CASSPERENAYEQYF; CDR3 DNA: TGTGCCAGCAGCCCCGAGCGGGAGAATGCCTACGAGCAGTACTTC
V gene: TRBV4-1; D gene: .; clone size: once; J gene: TRBJ2-1; CDR3 protein: CASSQLGGADYNEQFF; CDR3 DNA: TGCGCCAGCAGCCAACTGGGGGGGGCCGACTACAATGAGCAGTTCTTC
V gene: TRBV18; D gene: .; clone size: .; J gene: TRBJ1-1; CDR3 protein: CASSPVPLANTEAFF; CDR3 DNA: TGTGCCAGCTCACCTGTGCCTTTGGCGAACACTGAAGCTTTCTTT
V gene: TRBV7-2; D gene: .; clone size: .; J gene: TRBJ1-1; CDR3 protein: CASSLVRVNTEAFF; CDR3 DNA: TGTGCCAGCAGCTTAGTCAGGGTGAACACTGAAGCTTTCTTT
V gene: TRBV6-5; D gene: TRBD1; clone size: .; J gene: TRBJ2-5; CDR3 protein: CASSYGTGRAETQYF; CDR3 DNA: TGTGCCAGCAGTTACGGGACAGGCCGGGCGGAGACCCAGTACTTC
V gene: TRBV10-3; D gene: .; clone size: once; J gene: TRBJ1-1; CDR3 protein: CAISQGGYTEAFF; CDR3 DNA: TGTGCCATCAGTCAGGGTGGGTACACTGAAGCTTTCTTT
V gene: TRBV5-1; D gene: .; clone size: .; J gene: TRBJ1-1; CDR3 protein: CASSRGGGQNTEAFF; CDR3 DNA: TGCGCCAGCAGCAGGGGCGGGGGGCAGAACACTGAAGCTTTCTTT
V gene: TRBV2; D gene: TRBD1; clone size: few; J gene: TRBJ1-6; CDR3 protein: CASDRQGPYSPLHF; CDR3 DNA: TGTGCCAGTGACCGACAGGGTCCATATTCACCCCTCCACTTT
V gene: TRBV19; D gene: .; clone size: .; J gene: TRBJ2-7; CDR3 protein: CASSIGQGLYEQYF; CDR3 DNA: TGTGCCAGTAGTATCGGTCAGGGCCTCTACGAGCAGTACTTC
V gene: TRBV9; D gene: .; clone size: .; J gene: TRBJ2-1; CDR3 protein: CASSLHSRGSYNEQFF; CDR3 DNA: TGTGCCAGCAGCCTCCACAGTAGGGGCTCCTACAATGAGCAGTTCTTC
V gene: TRBV18; D gene: .; clone size: .; J gene: TRBJ2-2; CDR3 protein: CASSQRSQAFTGELFF; CDR3 DNA: TGTGCCAGCTCACAACGCTCCCAGGCATTCACAGGGGAGCTGTTTTTT
V gene: TRBV7-2; D gene: TRBD2; clone size: .; J gene: TRBJ2-7; CDR3 protein: CASSYAGTSGFTGSYEQYF; CDR3 DNA: TGTGCCAGCAGCTATGCCGGGACTAGCGGGTTCACGGGGAGCTACGAGCAGTACTTC
V gene: TRBV5-1; D gene: TRBD1; clone size: .; J gene: TRBJ2-1; CDR3 protein: CASSLWGGTGRSNEQFF; CDR3 DNA: TGCGCCAGCAGCTTGTGGGGGGGGACAGGGAGGAGCAATGAGCAGTTCTTC
V gene: TRBV6-4; D gene: TRBD2; clone size: .; J gene: TRBJ2-1; CDR3 protein: CASSVTTSGVFDEQFF; CDR3 DNA: TGTGCCAGCTCAGTGACGACTAGCGGGGTCTTCGATGAGCAGTTCTTC
V gene: TRBV11-2; D gene: TRBD2; clone size: .; J gene: TRBJ2-7; CDR3 protein: CASSLLAGSYEQYF; CDR3 DNA: TGTGCCAGCAGCTTATTAGCGGGGAGCTACGAGCAGTACTTC
V gene: TRBV30; D gene: .; clone size: .; J gene: TRBJ2-2; CDR3 protein: CAWSRQLNTGELFF; CDR3 DNA: TGTGCCTGGAGCCGACAGTTGAACACCGGGGAGCTGTTTTTT
V gene: TRBV11-3; D gene: TRBD1; clone size: .; J gene: TRBJ2-5; CDR3 protein: CASSPGQNEETQYF; CDR3 DNA: TGTGCCAGCAGCCCGGGACAGAACGAAGAGACCCAGTACTTC
V gene: TRBV30; D gene: TRBD1; clone size: .; J gene: TRBJ2-1; CDR3 protein: CAWTITGGGEQFF; CDR3 DNA: TGTGCCTGGACTATTACAGGGGGCGGTGAGCAGTTCTTC
V gene: TRBV19; D gene: TRBD1; clone size: .; J gene: TRBJ2-3; CDR3 protein: CASSIGWGTEVDTQYF; CDR3 DNA: TGTGCCAGTAGTATAGGGTGGGGGACAGAGGTTGATACGCAGTATTTT
V gene: TRBV29-1; D gene: TRBD2; clone size: .; J gene: TRBJ2-5; CDR3 protein: CSASGEETQYF; CDR3 DNA: TGCAGCGCTAGCGGCGAAGAGACCCAGTACTTC
V gene: TRBV10-2; D gene: .; clone size: few; J gene: TRBJ2-3; CDR3 protein: CASSESLGESTDTQYF; CDR3 DNA: TGCGCCAGCAGTGAGTCATTAGGGGAAAGCACAGATACGCAGTATTTT
V gene: TRBV5-5; D gene: TRBD1; clone size: once; J gene: TRBJ1-1; CDR3 protein: CASSLISGGSTEAFF; CDR3 DNA: TGTGCCAGCAGCTTGATCTCAGGGGGGAGCACTGAAGCTTTCTTT
V gene: TRBV9; D gene: .; clone size: .; J gene: TRBJ1-6; CDR3 protein: CASSSSISYNSPLHF; CDR3 DNA: TGTGCCAGCAGCTCATCCATCTCCTATAATTCACCCCTCCACTTT
V gene: TRBV7-9; D gene: .; clone size: .; J gene: TRBJ1-5; CDR3 protein: CASSLGSGRGGNQPQHF; CDR3 DNA: TGTGCCAGCAGCTTAGGGTCAGGGAGGGGCGGCAATCAGCCCCAGCATTTT
V gene: TRBV7-9; D gene: .; clone size: .; J gene: TRBJ2-5; CDR3 protein: CASSLAPLTGAGETQYF; CDR3 DNA: TGTGCCAGCAGCTTAGCTCCCTTGACAGGTGCGGGCGAGACCCAGTACTTC
V gene: TRBV6-4; D gene: TRBD2; clone size: .; J gene: TRBJ2-7; CDR3 protein: CASSLGGDRYEQYF; CDR3 DNA: TGTGCCAGCAGTCTGGGGGGGGATCGCTACGAGCAGTACTTC
V gene: TRBV2; D gene: TRBD1; clone size: few; J gene: TRBJ2-5; CDR3 protein: CASLTQGQKETQYF; CDR3 DNA: TGTGCCAGCCTTACCCAGGGACAGAAAGAGACCCAGTACTTC
V gene: TRBV5-4; D gene: TRBD2; clone size: .; J gene: TRBJ2-7; CDR3 protein: CASSRGTSGAYEQYF; CDR3 DNA: TGTGCCAGCAGCCGGGGGACTAGCGGGGCCTACGAGCAGTACTTC
V gene: TRBV19; D gene: TRBD1; clone size: .; J gene: TRBJ2-7; CDR3 protein: CASSLGQGPSYEQYF; CDR3 DNA: TGTGCCAGTAGTCTGGGACAGGGGCCCTCCTACGAGCAGTACTTC
V gene: TRBV29-1; D gene: .; clone size: once; J gene: TRBJ1-1; CDR3 protein: CSVEDTQNTEAFF; CDR3 DNA: TGCAGCGTTGAGGACACCCAGAACACTGAAGCTTTCTTT
V gene: TRBV9; D gene: .; clone size: .; J gene: TRBJ2-3; CDR3 protein: CASSVHQGTDTQYF; CDR3 DNA: TGTGCCAGCAGCGTCCACCAGGGAACAGATACGCAGTATTTT
V gene: TRBV2; D gene: TRBD2; clone size: few; J gene: TRBJ2-7; CDR3 protein: CASSDLAGGDYEQYF; CDR3 DNA: TGTGCCAGCAGTGATCTAGCGGGGGGGGACTACGAGCAGTACTTC
V gene: TRBV19; D gene: TRBD1; clone size: .; J gene: TRBJ2-7; CDR3 protein: CASSKGQATSYEQYF; CDR3 DNA: TGTGCCAGTAGTAAGGGACAGGCGACCTCCTACGAGCAGTACTTC
V gene: TRBV2; D gene: .; clone size: .; J gene: TRBJ1-3; CDR3 protein: CASSPGPGRSGNTIYF; CDR3 DNA: TGTGCCAGCAGCCCTGGCCCAGGCCGCTCTGGAAACACCATATATTTT
V gene: TRBV5-1; D gene: .; clone size: .; J gene: TRBJ2-5; CDR3 protein: CASSLESRREQYF; CDR3 DNA: TGCGCCAGCAGCTTGGAGTCCAGGCGAGAGCAGTACTTC